The table lists the clone carrying this TCR beta chain with a few counts. Its antigen is unknown. The data belong to a study of blood T cells in healthy people across ages. Study findings and constraints: Any conclusive comparison of naive versus antigen-experienced cells was prevented by using unsorted PBMCs. Diversity estimates from one million T cells were considered underestimates.

Primed by a sample-barcoded 5' primer and a J-beta primer mix, a second PCR proceeded for 7 to 11 cycles. Each cDNA molecule carried a tag from a template-switch adaptor that contained 12 random nucleotides. TCRdb independently ran MiXCR on the 5' RACE reads; one entry per CDR3 protein. Here the sample spans fewer than 800,000 distinct CDR3 sequences, around 45% being singletons. Germline V lookup: CDR1 LGHNA, CDR2 YSLEER. The V gene lost 1 base and the J gene lost 3 bases, with 6 bases spanning the gap. The CDR3 is 14 amino acids. The rearrangement uses TRBV4-3 and TRBJ2-2; D unclear. The sample taken for sequencing was blood. This TCR came from a woman in her fifties or sixties in good health. The CDR3 DNA follows: TGCGCCAGCAGCCAAGGGGTATACACCGGGGAGCTGTTTTTT. This sequence encodes CASSQGVYTGELFF.